Sequencing of this TCR beta chain was carried out in a study of cytomegalovirus exposure and HLA in healthy donors. PCR employed 60 Vbeta and 13 Jbeta primers. TCRdb's copy holds only in-frame clones and misses some; the assay was immunoSEQ multiplex PCR. The table lists 75,000 to 90,000 clones, around 77% of them singletons. Overall study findings and caveats: A link between a missense DCLRE1C variant and TCR beta V- and J-gene trimming emerged from a later analysis. Later work showed greater clonal expansion in HLA-associated TCR beta chains than in equally common others.

In regard to this clone: Its specificity is not known.

Input material: PBMCs. The receptor's source is a man between 50 and 59 years old in good health and CMV-seronegative.

CDR3 amino acids: CASSSTGGQIGELFF. The DNA for the CDR3 is TGTGCCAGCAGCTCAACAGGGGGCCAGATCGGGGAGCTGTTTTTT. This chain links TRBV7-3 with TRBJ2-2, with TRBD1 matching 9 bases. The CDR3 runs 15 residues. Trimming removed 4 bases from V and 7 bases from J; junction bases left unmatched: 7. Per the germline V gene, CDR1 is SGHTA and CDR2 is FQGTGA.